This TCR beta chain was identified during a study of shared clonotypes between healthy human individuals. In the naive CD8 group, cells lacked CD45RO and were positively selected for CCR7, so terminally differentiated effector memory CD45RA+ cells were left out. Repertoires were generated with immunoSEQ multiplex PCR, while TCRdb's copy carries only in-frame clones and drops some. The repertoire holds about 1,800,000 clones, with about 95% as singletons. The TCR originated in a man between 18 and 35 years old in good health. Sequenced sample: naive CD8+ T cells sorted from blood.

For the CDR3, the DNA is TGCGCCAGCAGCGGAACGGACAATGAGCAGTTCTTC. It is translated as CASSGTDNEQFF. The chain couples TRBV10-2 to TRBJ2-1; D call uncertain. The CDR3 has 12 amino acids. CDR1 is WSHSY, CDR2 SAAADI, per germline. V was cut by 6 bases and J by 5 bases, with 8 bases left in between.